The sequence of this TCR beta chain was determined in a study of blood T cells in healthy people across ages. Study-wide results and caveats: Not knowing donor CMV status may have confounded expanded clonotype changes.

This CDR3 is 15 amino acids long. Trimming cost V 6 bases and J 3 bases, with 14 bases left between them. Germline V CDR1 and CDR2: SSHAT, FNYEAQ (reference sequence). About this clonotype itself: Its antigen is undetermined.

Sample-barcoded 5' priming and a J-beta primer mix drove a second PCR of 7 to 11 cycles. TCRdb re-derived calls from the 5' RACE reads in MiXCR, one entry per CDR3 protein. This sample has about 730,000 distinct CDR3 sequences, with around 46% found just once. The sequencing input was blood. The receptor was derived from a woman aged 55-70 years in good health. The V gene is TRBV7-7, the J gene TRBJ2-2; D gene uncertain. The CDR3 bases are TGTGCCAGCAGTTTGTCTGTATCGGACACCGGGGAGCTGTTTTTT. It translates to CASSLSVSDTGELFF.